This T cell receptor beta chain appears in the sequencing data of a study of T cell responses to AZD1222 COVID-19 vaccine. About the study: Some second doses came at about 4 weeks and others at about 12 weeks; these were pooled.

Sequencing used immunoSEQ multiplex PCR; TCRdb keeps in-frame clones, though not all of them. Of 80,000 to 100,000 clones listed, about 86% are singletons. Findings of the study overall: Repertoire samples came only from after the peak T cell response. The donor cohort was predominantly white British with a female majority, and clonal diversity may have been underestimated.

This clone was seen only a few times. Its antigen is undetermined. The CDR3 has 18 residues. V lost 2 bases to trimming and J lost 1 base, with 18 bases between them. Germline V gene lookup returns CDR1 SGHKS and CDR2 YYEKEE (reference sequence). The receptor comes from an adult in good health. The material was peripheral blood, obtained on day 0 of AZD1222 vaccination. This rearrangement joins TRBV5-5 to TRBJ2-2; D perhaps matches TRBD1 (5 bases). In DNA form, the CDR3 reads TGTGCCAGCAGCTTTAATCGTTCAGGGTGGGTGAACACCGGGGAGCTGTTTTTT. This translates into CASSFNRSGWVNTGELFF. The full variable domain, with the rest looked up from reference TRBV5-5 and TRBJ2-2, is DAGVTQSPTHLIKTRGQQVTLRCSPISGHKSVSWYQQVLGQGPQFIFQYYEKEERGRGNFPDRFSARQFPNYSSELNVNALLLGDSALYLCASSFNRSGWVNTGELFFGEGSRLTVL.